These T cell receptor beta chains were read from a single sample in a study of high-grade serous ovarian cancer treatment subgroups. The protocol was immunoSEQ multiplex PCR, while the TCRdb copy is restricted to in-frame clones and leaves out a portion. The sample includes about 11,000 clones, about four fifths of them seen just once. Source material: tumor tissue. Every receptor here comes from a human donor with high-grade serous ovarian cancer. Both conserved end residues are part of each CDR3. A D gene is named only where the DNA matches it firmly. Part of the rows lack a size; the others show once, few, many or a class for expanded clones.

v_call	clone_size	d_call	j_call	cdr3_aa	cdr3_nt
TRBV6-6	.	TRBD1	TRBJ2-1	CASSKRTGQFF	TGTGCCAGCAGTAAGAGGACAGGGCAGTTCTTC
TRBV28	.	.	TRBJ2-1	CASSSLIYNEQFF	TGTGCCAGCAGTTCCTTAATATACAATGAGCAGTTCTTC
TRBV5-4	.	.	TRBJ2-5	CASSSNRGGETQYF	TGTGCCAGCAGCTCGAACAGGGGAGGGGAGACCCAGTACTTC
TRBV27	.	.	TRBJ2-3	CASSFRRTGISADTQYF	TGTGCCAGCAGTTTTCGCCGGACGGGAATATCCGCAGATACGCAGTATTTT
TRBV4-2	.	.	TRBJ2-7	CASSQAGVAHEQYF	TGTGCCAGCAGCCAAGCGGGGGTTGCCCACGAGCAGTACTTC
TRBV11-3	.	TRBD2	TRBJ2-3	CASSALAGGPTDTQYF	TGTGCCAGCAGCGCCCTAGCGGGAGGGCCCACAGATACGCAGTATTTT
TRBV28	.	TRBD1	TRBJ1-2	CASSPPRQGAGYTF	TGTGCCAGCAGTCCCCCGAGACAGGGGGCGGGCTACACCTTC
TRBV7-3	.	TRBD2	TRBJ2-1	CASSAGTSGYNEQFF	TGTGCCAGCAGCGCCGGGACTAGCGGCTACAATGAGCAGTTCTTC
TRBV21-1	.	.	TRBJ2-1	CASSKNRREEESIYNEQFF	TGTGCCAGCAGCAAAAATCGTAGGGAAGAGGAATCTATCTACAATGAGCAGTTCTTC
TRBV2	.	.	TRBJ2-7	CASSGTEDSSYEQYF	TGTGCCAGCAGCGGGACCGAGGACAGCTCCTACGAGCAGTACTTC
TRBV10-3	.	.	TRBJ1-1	CAISESRDTEAFF	TGTGCCATCAGTGAGTCGCGGGACACTGAAGCTTTCTTT
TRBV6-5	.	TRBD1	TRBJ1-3	CASQGVAGNTIYF	TGTGCCAGTCAGGGGGTAGCTGGAAACACCATATATTTT
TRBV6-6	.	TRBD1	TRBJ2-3	CASSPRDRVATDTQYF	TGTGCCAGCAGTCCCCGGGACAGGGTGGCCACAGATACGCAGTATTTT
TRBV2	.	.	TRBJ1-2	CATGPGLRPYGYTF	TGTGCCACCGGACCGGGCCTTCGTCCCTATGGCTACACCTTC
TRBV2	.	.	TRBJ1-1	CASNPTANTEAFF	TGTGCCAGCAACCCCACAGCGAACACTGAAGCTTTCTTT
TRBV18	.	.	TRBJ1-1	CASSQNGANTEAFF	TGTGCCAGCTCTCAAAACGGGGCTAACACTGAAGCTTTCTTT
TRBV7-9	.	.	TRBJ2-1	CASSPRGSQEQFF	TGTGCCAGCAGCCCCAGGGGTAGCCAAGAGCAGTTCTTC
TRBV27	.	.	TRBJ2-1	CASSLTLSSYNEQFF	TGTGCCAGCAGTTTAACCTTAAGCTCCTACAATGAGCAGTTCTTC
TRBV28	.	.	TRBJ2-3	CASSSFGGPRAETDTQYF	TGTGCCAGCAGTTCCTTCGGGGGGCCTCGGGCGGAGACGGATACGCAGTATTTT
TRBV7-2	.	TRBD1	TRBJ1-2	CASSLRTGKAVLDGYTF	TGTGCCAGCAGCTTACGGACAGGAAAGGCGGTTTTGGATGGCTACACCTTC
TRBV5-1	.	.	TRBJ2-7	CASRGQGHEQYF	TGCGCCAGCAGAGGGCAGGGCCACGAGCAGTACTTC
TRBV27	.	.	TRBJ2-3	CASSFSGVLGTDTQYF	TGTGCCAGCAGCTTCTCTGGGGTGCTCGGCACAGATACGCAGTATTTT
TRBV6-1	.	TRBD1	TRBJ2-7	CASSELQGALAYEQYF	TGTGCCAGCAGTGAATTACAGGGGGCGCTTGCTTACGAGCAGTACTTC
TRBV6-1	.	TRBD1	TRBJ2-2	CASIFRQGPGELFF	TGTGCCAGCATCTTCAGACAGGGTCCCGGGGAGCTGTTTTTT
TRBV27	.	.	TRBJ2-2	CASSPRDLPNTGELFF	TGTGCCAGCAGCCCCCGGGACTTACCGAACACCGGGGAGCTGTTTTTT
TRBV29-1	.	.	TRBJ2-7	CSVLDLPREQYF	TGCAGCGTATTGGACTTGCCTCGCGAGCAGTACTTC
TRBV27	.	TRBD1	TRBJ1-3	CASRTSGGPGNTIYF	TGTGCCAGCAGAACCTCAGGGGGCCCGGGAAACACCATATATTTT
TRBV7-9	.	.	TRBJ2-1	CASSSMGNEQFF	TGTGCCAGCAGCTCCATGGGGAATGAGCAGTTCTTC
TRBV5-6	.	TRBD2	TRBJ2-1	CASSLLAGGSFYNEQFF	TGTGCCAGCAGCTTGCTGGCGGGAGGGTCCTTTTACAATGAGCAGTTCTTC
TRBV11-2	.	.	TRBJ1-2	CASSWGSGSNYGYTF	TGTGCCAGCAGCTGGGGTTCAGGCTCAAACTATGGCTACACCTTC
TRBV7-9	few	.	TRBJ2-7	CASSLGRDYEQYF	TGTGCCAGCAGCTTGGGGCGGGACTACGAGCAGTACTTC
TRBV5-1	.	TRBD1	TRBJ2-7	CASRNEGAEQYF	TGCGCCAGCAGAAATGAGGGGGCCGAGCAGTACTTC
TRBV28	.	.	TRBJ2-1	CASRLYNEQFF	TGTGCCAGCAGGCTATACAATGAGCAGTTCTTC